The sequence of this TCR beta chain was determined in a study of blood T cell repertoires in COVID-19. Per the authors' pipeline: Amplification with reference gene primers provided the estimates of nucleated cell counts. TCRdb keeps only in-frame clones here, not all; method: immunoSEQ multiplex PCR. V and J calls and clone size come straight from that table; D and trimming were deduced from the DNA. This sample has hundreds of thousands of clones, with approximately 90% found just once. V lost 0 bases to trimming and J lost 2 bases, with 7 bases between them. Germline V gives CDR1 SGHRS, CDR2 YFSETQ. The CDR3 runs to 14 residues.

The TCR originated in a woman aged 40 to 50 who had recovered from COVID-19. The chain employs TRBV5-1 and TRBJ2-3; D unresolved. Sequencing was done on a sample of peripheral blood. CDR3 region: CASSLGPSTDTQYF. CDR3 sequence (DNA): TGCGCCAGCAGCTTGGGTCCGTCCACAGATACGCAGTATTTT.